The clone carrying this T cell receptor (beta chain) occurred a few times. No antigen is known for it. Relying on iRepertoire HTBI primers and Arm-PCR of CDR3 regions, the team built TCR beta libraries. MiXCR, run by TCRdb on the multiplex PCR reads, gives a single entry per CDR3 protein. Found here are approximately 400,000 distinct CDR3 sequences, about 15% of them singletons; the top ten hold 16%. Time point defined: newly diagnosed GD, antithyroid drugs for less than 3 months. PBMCs were the source of the RNA used for TCR sequencing. This sample was included in a study of regulatory T cells in long-lasting Graves disease. CDR3 size: 16 residues. Per the germline V gene, CDR1 is MDHEN and CDR2 is SYDVKM. Between the trimmed V and J ends, which lost 7 bases and 3 bases, there was a span of 21 bases. Study results and caveats: Persistent patients had more shared public clonotypes (around 2,700) than new patients (about 870).

This same sample was also taken into another study, of T cells in Graves' hyperthyroidism and ophthalmopathy. That publication notes: From stable hyperthyroidism, ophthalmopathy was set apart by a 13 V-J model.

V is TRBV28 and J is TRBJ1-1; D gene unclear. This sequence was found in a woman in her twenties or thirties with Graves disease. Sequenced material: peripheral blood mononuclear cells (PBMCs), taken at new diagnosis, from a patient treated with antithyroid drugs. The CDR3: CASTIIGRFGDTEAFF. CDR3 DNA: TGTGCCAGCACGATAATTGGGCGCTTTGGAGACACTGAAGCTTTCTTT.